This TCR beta chain was identified during a study of T cells in tumors after PD-1 blockade. Germline CDR1 is GTSNPN and CDR2 is SVGIG (reference sequence). The CDR3 covers 13 residues. The V and J ends lost 8 bases and 10 bases respectively, with 22 bases between them. Method: immunoSEQ multiplex PCR; TCRdb's copy keeps in-frame clones and lacks some. The sample has approximately 60,000 clones, roughly 78% seen once; the top ten hold 13%. V and J are TRBV30 and TRBJ2-3; D could derive from TRBD1 or TRBD2 (6 bases each). This specimen consisted of PBMCs, obtained before anti-PD-1 treatment. The receptor's source is a human donor with basal cell carcinoma. The CDR3 bases are TGTGCCGGGGCCCGGGGGCCAGGGGTTCCGCAGTATTTT. It is translated as CAGARGPGVPQYF.